This passage covers 19 T cell receptor beta chains from one sample sequenced in a study of beta chain features in type 1 diabetes (dated by TCRdb to 2016 to 2019). To prepare the library, the immunoSEQ multiplex PCR assay was applied. The entire amount of isolated RNA was reverse transcribed using the High Capacity cDNA Reverse Transcription Kit, so the sequenced TCRB transcripts were expressed ones. Sourced from immuneACCESS, this table was stored by TCRdb with only in-frame sequences that have V and J called. A share of the clones is absent; for the studies checked, an unresolved V gene accounts for under half, and the remainder has no known explanation. For this sample there are fewer than 200,000 clones; about 13% appear just once. The ten largest clones capture 0.62% of the sample. Specimen: central memory CD4+ T cells from blood. Receptors originate from a woman aged 18-35 years in good health.

The genes are TRBV7-9 and TRBJ2-3; D uncertain. CDR3 size: 13 residues. Trimming stripped 6 bases from V and 4 bases from J, with 11 bases between. In germline, CDR1 is SEHNR, CDR2 FQNEAQ (reference sequence). Here the CDR3 reads CASSDTVPDTQYF. The CDR3 DNA follows: TGTGCCAGCAGTGATACAGTTCCAGATACGCAGTATTTT.

This clone was found a few times. The chain recombines TRBV29-1 with TRBJ2-7; a possible D gene is TRBD1 (5 bases). V was shortened by 0 bases and J by 4 bases, with 13 bases between the two germline ends. Germline loops: CDR1 SQVTM, CDR2 ANQGSEA. This CDR3 has 14 amino acids. The CDR3 loop is CSVEDNMGRYEQYF. CDR3 nucleotides: TGCAGCGTTGAAGATAACATGGGGCGGTACGAGCAGTACTTC.

In its sample, this clone was seen a few times. The rearrangement links TRBV2 to TRBJ2-1; TRBD1 agrees at 7 bases. CDR3 length: 15 residues. The junction had 5 bases not matched to a gene; V was cut back by 4 bases and J by 2 bases. Germline CDR1 SNHLY, CDR2 FYNNEI. The CDR3 region has the DNA TGTGCCAGCAGTGTACAGGGGTCCACCTACAATGAGCAGTTCTTC. Amino acids: CASSVQGSTYNEQFF.

This clone has more than one count but fewer than ten. The chain combines TRBV6-5 with TRBJ2-3, with 11 bases matching TRBD2. V shed 7 bases and J 3 bases; nucleotides not matched to a gene: 3. The CDR3 is made up of 14 amino acids. CDR1 MNHEY and CDR2 SVGAGI come from the germline V gene. The CDR3 nucleotides read TGTGCCAGCAACGGACTAGCGGGTACAGATACGCAGTATTTT. As protein: CASNGLAGTDTQYF.

The chain recombines TRBV5-6 with TRBJ2-1, with 8 bases that match TRBD1. Germline CDR1 SGHDT, CDR2 YYEEEE. With V trimmed by 2 bases and J by 2 bases, 0 bases remained unmatched. The CDR3 runs to 14 residues. The CDR3 region has the DNA TGTGCCAGCAGCTTACAGGGGGCCTACAATGAGCAGTTCTTC. Residues: CASSLQGAYNEQFF.

This clone came up a few times. The chain recombines TRBV5-1 with TRBJ2-7; 9 bases line up with TRBD2. This CDR3 has 14 residues. With 2 bases clipped from V and 6 bases from J, the junction kept 6 bases outside the gene matches. CDR1 is SGHRS and CDR2 is YFSETQ in the germline V gene. The CDR3 region has the DNA TGCGCCAGCAGCTTCTTAGCGGGAGAAAGCGAGCAGTACTTC. It codes for CASSFLAGESEQYF.

The chain is built from TRBV7-9 and TRBJ2-5, with 13 nucleotides matching TRBD2. V lost 2 bases and J lost 6; bases outside the gene matches: 6. CDR1 is SEHNR, CDR2 FQNEAQ, per germline (reference sequence). The length of the CDR3 is 16 residues. The CDR3 DNA sequence: TGTGCCAGCAGCTTACCAGGGACTAGCGGGATGAAGACCCAGTACTTC. This encodes CASSLPGTSGMKTQYF.

Only a few counts were recorded for this clone. This rearrangement joins TRBV5-1 to TRBJ2-6; TRBD1 aligns across 9 bases. The CDR3 loop spans 15 amino acids. The germline V gene encodes CDR1 SGHRS and CDR2 YFSETQ. V trimming: 5 bases; J trimming: 3 bases; junction bases outside the gene matches: 3. The CDR3 sequence is CASSRTGVGANVLTF. CDR3 in DNA: TGCGCCAGCAGTCGGACAGGGGTTGGGGCCAACGTCCTGACTTTC.

This chain connects TRBV11-2 to TRBJ2-1, with a possible D match to TRBD2 (6 bases). This CDR3 contains 15 residues. V was clipped by 1 base and J by 6 bases, with 13 bases between them. Germline assignment: CDR1 SGHAT and CDR2 FQNNGV. The CDR3 here is CASSLVYGSSNEQFF. DNA for the CDR3: TGTGCCAGCAGCTTAGTCTACGGGAGTAGCAATGAGCAGTTCTTC.

The genes are TRBV18 and TRBJ2-5; D is uncertain. The CDR3 runs 13 residues. Trimming cost V 3 bases and J 3 bases, with 8 bases left between them. Germline CDR1 KGHSH, CDR2 LQKENI. The CDR3 nucleotides read TGTGCCAGCTCACCGGGCAGTAAAGAGACCCAGTACTTC. It codes for CASSPGSKETQYF. Variable domain in full (rest from reference TRBV18 and TRBJ2-5): NAGVMQNPRHLVRRRGQEARLRCSPMKGHSHVYWYRQLPEEGLKFMVYLQKENIIDESGMPKERFSAEFPKEGPSILRIQQVVRGDSAAYFCASSPGSKETQYFGPGTRLLVL.

The chain employs TRBV11-2 and TRBJ2-7, with 8 bases fitting TRBD1. Germline V CDR1 and CDR2: SGHAT, FQNNGV. The V segment lost 5 bases and the J segment 7 bases; nucleotides outside the gene matches: 4. The CDR3 has 12 amino acids. CDR3 bases: TGTGCCAGCAGCGCCACAGGGGGGGAGCAGTACTTC. Protein product: CASSATGGEQYF.

The rearrangement uses TRBV30 and TRBJ1-1, with 7 nucleotides matching TRBD1. This CDR3 has 14 residues. Germline lookup yields CDR1 GTSNPN and CDR2 SVGIG (reference sequence). The V gene end was trimmed by 0 bases and the J gene end by 2 bases; junction bases not matched to a gene: 3. CDR3 DNA: TGTGCCTGGAGTGTAGGAGGGGGCAACACTGAAGCTTTCTTT. Protein: CAWSVGGGNTEAFF.

V usage is TRBV9 and J usage is TRBJ2-5; 9 positions match TRBD2. V gave up 2 bases and J gave up 7 bases; unmatched junction bases: 9. The germline V gene encodes CDR1 SGDLS and CDR2 YYNGEE. CDR3 length: 15 residues. The CDR3 sequence is CASSVGREGLGTQYF. In DNA, the CDR3 is TGTGCCAGCAGCGTGGGGCGGGAGGGCCTTGGGACCCAGTACTTC.

The chain has TRBV29-1 and TRBJ1-1; 8 positions match TRBD1. Germline CDR1 is SQVTM and CDR2 is ANQGSEA. The length of the CDR3 is 16 residues. V shed 6 bases and J 11 bases; nucleotides not matched to a gene: 23. CDR3 amino acids: CSVILGGTSQGAIAFF. The CDR3 DNA follows: TGCAGCGTCATACTTGGGGGAACTAGCCAGGGGGCTATCGCTTTCTTT. Complete variable domain (other parts from reference TRBV29-1 and TRBJ1-1): SAVISQKPSRDICQRGTSLTIQCQVDSQVTMMFWYRQQPGQSLTLIATANQGSEATYESGFVIDKFPISRPNLTFSTLTVSNMSPEDSSIYLCSVILGGTSQGAIAFFGQGTRLTVV.

The chain carries TRBV19 and TRBJ2-3; 11 bases align to TRBD2. This CDR3 region has 13 residues. The junction had 5 bases not matched to a gene; V was cut back by 10 bases and J by 5 bases. Per the germline V gene, CDR1 is LNHDA and CDR2 is SQIVND (reference sequence). CDR3 DNA: TGTGCCACGATAGCGGGAGGGCAAGATACGCAGTATTTT. Translated: CATIAGGQDTQYF.

This CDR3 reads CASSQEVWQRGSYEQYF. CDR3 DNA sequence: TGTGCCAGCAGCCAAGAAGTATGGCAGCGGGGGTCCTACGAGCAGTACTTC. V gene TRBV4-2 combines with J gene TRBJ2-7; 8 nucleotides align to TRBD2. CDR1 is LGHNA and CDR2 is YNFKEQ in the germline V gene. The CDR3 length is 17 residues. The V and J ends lost 0 bases and 1 base, in that order; junction bases with no gene match: 8.

This clone occurred a few times. The chain has TRBV6-1 and TRBJ2-1; 9 bases are shared with TRBD2. Germline CDR1 MNHNS, CDR2 SASEGT. Trimming took 2 bases from V and 3 from J; bases not matched to a gene: 11. The CDR3 is 18 residues long. The CDR3: CASSEKVFGREGYNEQFF. The CDR3 DNA sequence: TGTGCCAGCAGTGAAAAAGTTTTCGGGCGGGAGGGCTACAATGAGCAGTTCTTC.

V usage is TRBV10-3 and J usage is TRBJ2-6; 8 bases are a match to TRBD2. Looked up from germline, CDR1 is ENHRY and CDR2 is SYGVKD. J lost 0 bases, V lost 10 bases, and 8 bases had no gene match. The CDR3 totals 16 residues. CDR3 DNA: TGTGCCAGCAGGATAGCGGGATACTCTGGGGCCAACGTCCTGACTTTC. Amino acid sequence: CASRIAGYSGANVLTF.

This clone has just a few counts. This rearrangement joins TRBV18 to TRBJ2-7; the D gene is possibly TRBD1 (6 bases). V lost 0 bases and J 7 bases, leaving 16 bases between the germline ends. Germline values: CDR1 KGHSH, CDR2 LQKENI. There are 15 residues in the CDR3. CDR3 sequence: CASSPPIEQGEEQYF. CDR3 sequence (DNA): TGTGCCAGCTCACCACCGATAGAACAGGGCGAGGAGCAGTACTTC.